This entry lists 24 T cell receptor beta chains sequenced from one sample in a study of breast tumors, draining lymph nodes, adjacent tissues. MiXCR, run by TCRdb on the multiplex PCR reads, gives a single entry per CDR3 protein. The data show 130,000 or so distinct CDR3 sequences, 20% to 25% seen once. Axillary draining lymph nodes of breast cancer patients supplied the node samples. Sequencing was carried out using axillary lymph node tissue. Source of these receptors: a female donor with breast cancer. Some clones in this sample may be carry-over from other donors' samples.

This chain joins TRBV7-9 and TRBJ2-1, with a weak D call TRBD2 (5 bases). CDR1 and CDR2 (germline): SEHNR, FQNEAQ (reference sequence). The CDR3 covers 14 residues. Trimming pared 1 base from V and 4 bases from J, leaving 8 bases between. DNA for the CDR3: TGTGCCAGCAGCTTAGGGGGAGAGTACAATGAGCAGTTCTTC. It specifies CASSLGGEYNEQFF. Based on the CDR3 plus reference TRBV7-9 and TRBJ2-1, the full variable domain is DTGVSQNPRHKITKRGQNVTFRCDPISEHNRLYWYRQTLGQGPEFLTYFQNEAQLEKSRLLSDRFSAERPKGSFSTLEIQRTEQGDSAMYLCASSLGGEYNEQFFGPGTRLTVL.

This clonotype was recorded many times. This sequence joins TRBV28 and TRBJ1-5; D remains ambiguous. Germline CDR1 reads MDHEN; CDR2 reads SYDVKM. The CDR3 covers 16 residues. V was trimmed by 3 bases and J by 0 bases, leaving 12 bases between them. The CDR3 DNA sequence: TGTGCCAGCAGTTTCATGACCCATGATAGCAATCAGCCCCAGCATTTT. Amino acid sequence: CASSFMTHDSNQPQHF.

Points on this clonotype: A read error may explain this, as a much larger clone is one base away. The V and J genes are TRBV20-1 and TRBJ2-5; 10 bases map to TRBD2. This CDR3 has 14 amino acids. Germline lookup yields CDR1 DFQATT and CDR2 SNEGSKA (reference sequence). CDR3 coding DNA: TGCAGTGGACTAGCGGGTTTCCTCCAAGAGGCCCAGTACTTC. Its translation is CSGLAGFLQEAQYF.

Many counts were recorded for this clonotype. The gene calls are TRBV6-5 and TRBJ1-2, with TRBD1 as a possible D gene (6 bases). Germline V gives CDR1 MNHEY, CDR2 SVGAGI. The CDR3 spans 14 residues. Trimming shortened V by 5 bases and J by 8 bases, and 18 bases separated the two germline ends. CDR3 residues: CASSQIQGRGGYTF. The CDR3 coding sequence is TGTGCCAGCAGTCAAATACAGGGAAGGGGCGGCTACACCTTC.

This chain uses TRBV19 with TRBJ2-1, with 8 bases fitting TRBD2. After removal of 8 bases from V and 3 bases from J, the junction contained 15 bases not matched to a gene. The CDR3 is 17 residues long. Germline lookup yields CDR1 LNHDA and CDR2 SQIVND (reference sequence). The CDR3 nucleotides read TGTGCCAGTGCCTCCGCCAGGCGGGAGGATGTCTACAATGAGCAGTTCTTC. Amino acid sequence: CASASARREDVYNEQFF.

This clonotype was detected ten times or more. The CDR3 DNA reads TGCGCCAGCAGCTTAGGGTCAGGGTTCACAGATACGCAGTATTTT. Its protein is CASSLGSGFTDTQYF. The chain uses TRBV5-1 and TRBJ2-3, with D perhaps matching TRBD1 (5 bases). V lost 2 bases to trimming and J lost 2 bases, with 12 bases between them. The CDR3 has 15 amino acids. In germline, CDR1 is SGHRS, CDR2 YFSETQ.

The chain recombines TRBV24-1 with TRBJ1-5; D is ambiguous. With 4 bases removed from V and 3 bases from J, the gap between germline ends came to 6 bases. This CDR3 contains 13 residues. Germline assignment: CDR1 KGHDR and CDR2 SFDVKD. CDR3 nucleotides: TGTGCCACCAGTGAGGGATTCAATCAGCCCCAGCATTTT. Its translation: CATSEGFNQPQHF.

V gene TRBV7-9 combines with J gene TRBJ2-7; the match to TRBD1 covers 7 bases. The trim removed 5 bases at V and 3 bases at J, leaving 1 base unmatched. The CDR3 is 12 amino acids. Germline CDR1 is SEHNR and CDR2 is FQNEAQ (reference sequence). CDR3 nucleotide sequence: TGTGCCAGCAGCCAGGGGGACTACGAGCAGTACTTC. This encodes CASSQGDYEQYF.

This clonotype was detected many times. V gene TRBV20-1 combines with J gene TRBJ2-7, with 10 bases identical to TRBD2. The CDR3 has 15 residues. CDR1 and CDR2 (germline): DFQATT, SNEGSKA (reference sequence). Trimming removed 2 bases from V and 0 bases from J; junction bases left unmatched: 4. The CDR3 protein is CSARPRLAGSYEQYF. In DNA form, the CDR3 reads TGCAGTGCTAGACCGAGACTAGCGGGCTCCTACGAGCAGTACTTC.

This clonotype was picked up many times. The rearrangement joins TRBV19 to TRBJ2-2; 11 nucleotides match TRBD2. With 5 bases clipped from V and 2 bases from J, the junction kept 10 bases outside the gene matches. There are 18 residues in the CDR3. Per the germline V gene, CDR1 is LNHDA and CDR2 is SQIVND (reference sequence). The CDR3 DNA sequence: TGTGCCAGTAGTCTTAGATTACTAGCGGGAGATAACACCGGGGAGCTGTTTTTT. It encodes CASSLRLLAGDNTGELFF. Filled out from reference TRBV19 and TRBJ2-2, the complete variable domain reads DGGITQSPKYLFRKEGQNVTLSCEQNLNHDAMYWYRQDPGQGLRLIYYSQIVNDFQKGDIAEGYSVSREKKESFPLTVTSAQKNPTAFYLCASSLRLLAGDNTGELFFGEGSRLTVL.

This clonotype was counted at least ten times. The gene calls are TRBV7-2 and TRBJ2-7, with 13 bases that match TRBD2. Trimming took 5 bases from V and 0 from J; bases not matched to a gene: 7. The CDR3 is 17 residues long. Germline V gene data show CDR1 as SGHTA and CDR2 as FQGNSA. CDR3 loop: CASSAGLAGWSSYEQYF. CDR3 bases: TGTGCCAGCAGCGCGGGACTAGCGGGATGGAGCTCCTACGAGCAGTACTTC.

This clonotype occurred many times. The gene calls are TRBV18 and TRBJ2-7, with 7 bases fitting TRBD2. Trimming took 3 bases from V and 1 from J; bases not matched to a gene: 3. CDR3 length: 14 residues. Looked up from germline, CDR1 is KGHSH and CDR2 is LQKENI. The CDR3 region is CASSPSGASYEQYF. The CDR3 nucleotides are TGTGCCAGCTCACCCAGCGGGGCTTCCTACGAGCAGTACTTC.

Comments on this clonotype: This may arise from a read error, as a much more abundant clone is one base away. This chain uses TRBV5-6 with TRBJ2-7; possibly TRBD2 for D (6 bases). The CDR3 contains 12 residues. Looked up from germline, CDR1 is SGHDT and CDR2 is YYEEEE. The CDR3 DNA reads as TGTGCCAGCAGCTTGAGGAGGGGCGAGCGGTACTTC. This encodes CASSLRRGERYF. The full variable domain, its missing parts supplied by reference TRBV5-6 and TRBJ2-7, is DAGVTQSPTHLIKTRGQQVTLRCSPKSGHDTVSWYQQALGQGPQFIFQYYEEEERQRGNFPDRFSGHQFPNYSSELNVNALLLGDSALYLCASSLRRGERYFGPGTRLTVT.

Worth noting for this clonotype: A much larger clone is a single base away; this may be a read error. This chain connects TRBV10-3 to TRBJ2-7, with D maybe TRBD2 (6 bases). Germline V CDR1 and CDR2: ENHRY, SYGVKD. The CDR3 sequence is 13 residues long. The CDR3 region has the DNA TGTGCCATCAATGAGTCGGGAGCTTACGAGCAGTACTTC. This gives the protein CAINESGAYEQYF.

This clonotype was seen at least ten times. V usage is TRBV19 and J usage is TRBJ1-2; no firm D call. The CDR3 contains 14 residues. Germline CDR1 LNHDA, CDR2 SQIVND (reference sequence). V was trimmed by 7 bases and J by 8 bases, leaving 20 bases between them. The CDR3 here is CASTPRARRSGYTF. As DNA, the CDR3 is TGTGCCAGTACCCCACGGGCCCGCAGGTCGGGCTACACCTTC.

This chain links TRBV12-3 or TRBV12-4 with TRBJ1-5; D remains unclear. Trimming pared 1 base from V and 3 bases from J, leaving 10 bases between. This CDR3 region has 15 residues. Written as DNA, the CDR3 is TGTGCCAGCAGTTTAGGGGGTGTCTTCAATCAGCCCCAGCATTTT. Protein: CASSLGGVFNQPQHF.

This clonotype was recorded many times. This chain joins TRBV6-1 and TRBJ2-7; tentatively, D is TRBD2 (5 bases). The ends were cut back, 2 bases at V and 4 bases at J, with 6 bases in the middle. The CDR3 consists of 12 residues. Germline V gene sequence: CDR1 MNHNS, CDR2 SASEGT. The CDR3 DNA follows: TGTGCCAGCAGTGAATCGGGATACGAGCAGTACTTC. Its protein product is CASSESGYEQYF.

The sample holds many counts of this clonotype. The chain combines TRBV18 with TRBJ2-1, with D possibly matching TRBD1 (6 bases). The CDR3 is 12 residues long. Looked up from germline, CDR1 is KGHSH and CDR2 is LQKENI. V was cut by 2 bases and J by 8 bases, with 7 bases left in between. CDR3 nucleotides: TGTGCCAGCTCACCAGGGGGCTATGAGCAGTTCTTC. Its translation: CASSPGGYEQFF.

This clonotype was counted many times. The chain combines TRBV12-3 or TRBV12-4 with TRBJ2-7; D is perhaps TRBD2 (6 bases). Trimming shortened V by 5 bases and J by 2 bases, and 13 bases separated the two germline ends. This CDR3 contains 14 residues. The CDR3 DNA reads TGTGCCAGCAGTGCAGCGGGCACCCCCTACGAGCAGTACTTC. Its translation: CASSAAGTPYEQYF.

The chain recombines TRBV28 with TRBJ2-2, with unresolved D. Germline V lookup: CDR1 MDHEN, CDR2 SYDVKM. Trimming removed 7 bases from V and 1 base from J, with 13 bases in between. This CDR3 is built from 15 residues. CDR3: CASTSPHRNTGELFF. CDR3 bases: TGTGCCAGCACCTCACCCCACAGGAACACCGGGGAGCTGTTTTTT.

This clonotype was recorded many times. The chain recombines TRBV5-5 with TRBJ2-5; 9 bases are shared with TRBD1. Germline CDR1 reads SGHKS; CDR2 reads YYEKEE (reference sequence). V lost 3 bases and J lost 4; bases outside the gene matches: 4. This CDR3 is built from 14 residues. CDR3 loop: CASSSTGGRETQYF. The CDR3, as DNA: TGTGCCAGCAGCTCTACAGGGGGCCGAGAGACCCAGTACTTC.

This clonotype was detected many times. The rearrangement links TRBV6-2 or TRBV6-3 to TRBJ2-7, with 13 bases that match TRBD2. Germline V gene lookup returns CDR1 MNHEY and CDR2 SVGEGT. Trimming removed 5 bases from V and 0 bases from J; junction bases left unmatched: 4. CDR3 length: 16 amino acids. The CDR3 DNA sequence: TGTGCCAGCAGTATGGGGACTAGCGGGGTCTCCTACGAGCAGTACTTC. Protein product: CASSMGTSGVSYEQYF.

The sample holds many counts of this clonotype. The chain couples TRBV5-1 to TRBJ2-7, with 10 bases aligning to TRBD1. J lost 7 bases, V lost 4 bases, and 11 bases had no gene match. Germline lookup yields CDR1 SGHRS and CDR2 YFSETQ. The CDR3 contains 15 residues. CDR3 sequence reads: CASSPGPGQGWEQYF. The CDR3, as DNA: TGCGCCAGCAGCCCTGGTCCGGGACAGGGGTGGGAGCAGTACTTC.

This clonotype was detected many times. The chain uses TRBV10-3 and TRBJ1-4, with TRBD1 matching 9 bases. The J segment lost 7 bases and the V segment lost 2 bases, leaving 8 bases of the junction unmatched. Germline loops: CDR1 ENHRY, CDR2 SYGVKD. The CDR3 extends over 16 amino acids. The CDR3 bases are TGTGCCATCAGTGAGGGGACAGGGACCCGACTTGAAAAACTGTTTTTT. This codes for CAISEGTGTRLEKLFF.